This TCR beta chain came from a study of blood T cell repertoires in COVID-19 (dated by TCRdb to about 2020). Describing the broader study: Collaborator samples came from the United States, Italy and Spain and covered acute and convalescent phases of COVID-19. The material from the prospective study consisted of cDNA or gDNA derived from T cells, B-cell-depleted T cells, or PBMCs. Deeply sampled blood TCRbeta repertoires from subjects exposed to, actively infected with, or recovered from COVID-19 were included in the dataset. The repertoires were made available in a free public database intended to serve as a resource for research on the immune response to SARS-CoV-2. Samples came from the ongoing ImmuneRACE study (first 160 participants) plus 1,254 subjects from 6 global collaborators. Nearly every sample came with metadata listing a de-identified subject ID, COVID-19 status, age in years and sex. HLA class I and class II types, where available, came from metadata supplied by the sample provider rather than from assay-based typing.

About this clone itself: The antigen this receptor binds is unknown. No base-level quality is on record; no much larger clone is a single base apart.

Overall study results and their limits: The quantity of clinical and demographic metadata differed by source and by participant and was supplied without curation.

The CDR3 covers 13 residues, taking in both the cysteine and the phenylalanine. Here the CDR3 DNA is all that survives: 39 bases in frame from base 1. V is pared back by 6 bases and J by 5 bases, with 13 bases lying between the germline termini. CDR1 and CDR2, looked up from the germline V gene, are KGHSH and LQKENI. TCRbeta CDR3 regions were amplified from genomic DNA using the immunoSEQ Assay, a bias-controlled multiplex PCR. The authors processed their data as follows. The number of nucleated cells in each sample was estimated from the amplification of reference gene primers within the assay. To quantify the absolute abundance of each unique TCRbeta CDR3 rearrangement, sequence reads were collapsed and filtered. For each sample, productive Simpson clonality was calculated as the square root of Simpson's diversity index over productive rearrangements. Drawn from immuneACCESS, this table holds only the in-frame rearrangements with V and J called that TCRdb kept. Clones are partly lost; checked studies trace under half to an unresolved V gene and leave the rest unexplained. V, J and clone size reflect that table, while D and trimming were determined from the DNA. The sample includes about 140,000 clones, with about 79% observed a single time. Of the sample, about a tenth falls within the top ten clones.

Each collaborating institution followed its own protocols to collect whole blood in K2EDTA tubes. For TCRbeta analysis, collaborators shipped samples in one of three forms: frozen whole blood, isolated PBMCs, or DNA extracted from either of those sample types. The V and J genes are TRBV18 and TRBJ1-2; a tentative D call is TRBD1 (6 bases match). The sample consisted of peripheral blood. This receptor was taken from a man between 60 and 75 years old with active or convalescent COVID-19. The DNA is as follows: TGTGCCAGCTCGCCTGACAGGAGATATGGCTACACCTTC. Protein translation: CASSPDRRYGYTF.